Listed below are T cell receptor beta chains from one sample, sequenced in a study of T cells after somatic rescue of genetic block. TCRdb keeps only in-frame clones here, not all; method: immunoSEQ multiplex PCR. Here the sample spans 55,000 to 70,000 clones, 85% to 95% being singletons. Sequenced sample: peripheral blood mononuclear cells (PBMCs). The receptors here all came from a man in his forties. CDR3s include the opening cysteine and the closing phenylalanine or tryptophan. D genes are given only for firm matches. Only some rows state a clone size, as once, few, many or a class for expanded clones.

len: 17
j_gene: TRBJ2-1
v_gene: TRBV5-1
d_gene: TRBD2
abundance: .
CDR3nt: TGCGCCAGCAGCTTGATAGGACTAGCGGACTCCTACAATGAGCAGTTCTTC
CDR3aa: CASSLIGLADSYNEQFF

len: 15
j_gene: TRBJ2-7
v_gene: TRBV15
d_gene: .
abundance: .
CDR3nt: TGTGCCACCAGAGAACCGGACAGCGACTCCTACGAGCAGTACTTC
CDR3aa: CATREPDSDSYEQYF

len: 12
j_gene: TRBJ2-3
v_gene: TRBV6-5
d_gene: .
abundance: .
CDR3nt: TGTGCCGGTGGGAGAGAGACAGATACGCAGTATTTT
CDR3aa: CAGGRETDTQYF

len: 15
j_gene: TRBJ1-5
v_gene: TRBV19
d_gene: TRBD1
abundance: .
CDR3nt: TGTGCCAGTAGTACAACACAGGGGTACAATCAGCCCCAGCATTTT
CDR3aa: CASSTTQGYNQPQHF

len: 16
j_gene: TRBJ2-1
v_gene: TRBV4-1
d_gene: TRBD2
abundance: .
CDR3nt: TGCGCCAGCAGCTCCCCAGGTGGGGCGGGGGAACATGAGCAGTTCTTC
CDR3aa: CASSSPGGAGEHEQFF

len: 16
j_gene: TRBJ1-5
v_gene: TRBV7-9
d_gene: .
abundance: .
CDR3nt: TGTGCCAGCAGCTTAGCGGGGGGTAGTAGCAATCAGCCCCAGCATTTT
CDR3aa: CASSLAGGSSNQPQHF

len: 16
j_gene: TRBJ2-1
v_gene: TRBV5-1
d_gene: .
abundance: once
CDR3nt: TGCGCCAGCAGCTTGGCACCTAGCTTCTCCTACAATGAGCAGTTCTTC
CDR3aa: CASSLAPSFSYNEQFF

len: 14
j_gene: TRBJ2-1
v_gene: TRBV5-1
d_gene: TRBD1
abundance: once
CDR3nt: TGCGCCAGCAGCATCTCAGGGGGCATCAATGAGCAGTTCTTC
CDR3aa: CASSISGGINEQFF

len: 16
j_gene: TRBJ2-1
v_gene: TRBV5-5
d_gene: TRBD2
abundance: .
CDR3nt: TGTGCCAGCAGCTTGTCGACCAGCGGGGGGTACAATGAGCAGTTCTTC
CDR3aa: CASSLSTSGGYNEQFF

len: 14
j_gene: TRBJ2-5
v_gene: TRBV18
d_gene: .
abundance: .
CDR3nt: TGTGCCAGCTCACTTAATGGAGGCCAAGAGACCCAGTACTTC
CDR3aa: CASSLNGGQETQYF

len: 14
j_gene: TRBJ1-2
v_gene: TRBV18
d_gene: .
abundance: .
CDR3nt: TGTGCCAGCTCACCACAGGACAGTTCCTATGGCTACACCTTC
CDR3aa: CASSPQDSSYGYTF

len: 14
j_gene: TRBJ2-3
v_gene: TRBV27
d_gene: .
abundance: .
CDR3nt: TGTGCCAGCAGATTGGGGGCTAGCACAGATACGCAGTATTTT
CDR3aa: CASRLGASTDTQYF

len: 15
j_gene: TRBJ2-7
v_gene: TRBV19
d_gene: .
abundance: .
CDR3nt: TGTGCCAGTAGTATAGGCGCGGGGTACGGCTACGAGCAGTACTTC
CDR3aa: CASSIGAGYGYEQYF

len: 14
j_gene: TRBJ1-2
v_gene: TRBV6-6
d_gene: .
abundance: .
CDR3nt: TGTGCCAGCAGTTTGGGGGGCAGGGCCTATGGCTACACCTTC
CDR3aa: CASSLGGRAYGYTF

len: 16
j_gene: TRBJ2-5
v_gene: TRBV28
d_gene: TRBD1
abundance: .
CDR3nt: TGTGCCAGCAGTCCGGGCGGCACAGGGGATCAAGAGACCCAGTACTTC
CDR3aa: CASSPGGTGDQETQYF

len: 10
j_gene: TRBJ2-7
v_gene: TRBV6-1
d_gene: TRBD2
abundance: .
CDR3nt: TGTGCCGGCGCCGGGGGGGTGCAGTACTTC
CDR3aa: CAGAGGVQYF

len: 12
j_gene: TRBJ1-2
v_gene: TRBV30
d_gene: .
abundance: .
CDR3nt: TGTGCCTGGACCAGAACTAACTATGGCTACACCTTC
CDR3aa: CAWTRTNYGYTF

len: 18
j_gene: TRBJ1-3
v_gene: TRBV1
d_gene: .
abundance: .
CDR3nt: TGCACCAGCAGCCAACCACCGACAGGGGGCGAAACTGGAAACACCATATATTTT
CDR3aa: CTSSQPPTGGETGNTIYF

len: 11
j_gene: TRBJ2-7
v_gene: TRBV28
d_gene: .
abundance: .
CDR3nt: TGTGCCAGCAGTTTCAGGGGCGAGCAGTACTTC
CDR3aa: CASSFRGEQYF

len: 14
j_gene: TRBJ2-7
v_gene: TRBV7-2
d_gene: .
abundance: .
CDR3nt: TGTGCCAGCAGCGGAACAGGGGGGGCGTACGAGCAGTACTTC
CDR3aa: CASSGTGGAYEQYF

len: 13
j_gene: TRBJ1-1
v_gene: TRBV10-2
d_gene: .
abundance: .
CDR3nt: TGCGCCAGCAGTGAGTCAAGGGGAACTGAAGCTTTCTTT
CDR3aa: CASSESRGTEAFF

len: 13
j_gene: TRBJ1-2
v_gene: TRBV5-4
d_gene: .
abundance: .
CDR3nt: TGTGCCAGCAGCCAGACAACTAACTATGGCTACACCTTC
CDR3aa: CASSQTTNYGYTF

len: 10
j_gene: TRBJ2-7
v_gene: TRBV25-1
d_gene: .
abundance: once
CDR3nt: TGTGCCCGCAGTCCGGACGAGCAGTACTTC
CDR3aa: CARSPDEQYF

len: 14
j_gene: TRBJ1-5
v_gene: TRBV28
d_gene: TRBD1
abundance: few
CDR3nt: TGTGCCAGCAGTTTAGTCAGGGGGGCAATGCCCCAGCATTTT
CDR3aa: CASSLVRGAMPQHF

len: 14
j_gene: TRBJ2-7
v_gene: TRBV19
d_gene: .
abundance: .
CDR3nt: TGTGCCAGTAGGCAGGGAGCTACCTCCTACGAGCAGTACTTC
CDR3aa: CASRQGATSYEQYF

len: 17
j_gene: TRBJ1-1
v_gene: TRBV7-8
d_gene: .
abundance: .
CDR3nt: TGTGCCAGCACTCCTCGTCCACGGGGTGGGTTGAACACTGAAGCTTTCTTT
CDR3aa: CASTPRPRGGLNTEAFF

len: 15
j_gene: TRBJ2-7
v_gene: TRBV7-2
d_gene: TRBD1
abundance: .
CDR3nt: TGTGCCAGCAGTACTCTACGGACAGGGGCCTACGAGCAGTACTTC
CDR3aa: CASSTLRTGAYEQYF

len: 12
j_gene: TRBJ2-7
v_gene: TRBV28
d_gene: .
abundance: .
CDR3nt: TGTGCCAGCAACGGCTGGAGGATTGAGCAGTACTTC
CDR3aa: CASNGWRIEQYF

len: 14
j_gene: TRBJ2-7
v_gene: TRBV30
d_gene: .
abundance: .
CDR3nt: TGTGCCTGGAGTGTAGGGGGATCTGCCTACGAGCAGTACTTC
CDR3aa: CAWSVGGSAYEQYF

len: 15
j_gene: TRBJ2-1
v_gene: TRBV2
d_gene: TRBD1
abundance: .
CDR3nt: TGTGCCAGCAGAACAGACAGGGGGCCCTACAATGAGCAGTTCTTC
CDR3aa: CASRTDRGPYNEQFF

len: 14
j_gene: TRBJ2-7
v_gene: TRBV28
d_gene: .
abundance: .
CDR3nt: TGTGCCAGCAGTTTCGGGCAGAGCTCCTACGAGCAGTACTTC
CDR3aa: CASSFGQSSYEQYF

len: 15
j_gene: TRBJ2-2
v_gene: TRBV6-1
d_gene: .
abundance: .
CDR3nt: TGTGCCAGCAGACCCGGGACATTCGACACCGGGGAGCTGTTTTTT
CDR3aa: CASRPGTFDTGELFF

len: 13
j_gene: TRBJ2-5
v_gene: TRBV5-5
d_gene: TRBD2
abundance: .
CDR3nt: TGTGCCAGCAGCCGGACTAGGCCAGAGACCCAGTACTTC
CDR3aa: CASSRTRPETQYF

len: 19
j_gene: TRBJ2-3
v_gene: TRBV11-2
d_gene: TRBD2
abundance: .
CDR3nt: TGTGCCAGCAGCCCCACAGGACTAGCGGGATATTATAGCACAGATACGCAGTATTTT
CDR3aa: CASSPTGLAGYYSTDTQYF

len: 15
j_gene: TRBJ2-7
v_gene: TRBV27
d_gene: TRBD2
abundance: .
CDR3nt: TGTGCCAGCAGCAGAGGACTAGGGAAATTTTACGAGCAGTACTTC
CDR3aa: CASSRGLGKFYEQYF

len: 16
j_gene: TRBJ2-5
v_gene: TRBV5-8
d_gene: .
abundance: .
CDR3nt: TGTGCCAGCAGCGGGGCGCAGGGGCTCCCCCAAGAGACCCAGTACTTC
CDR3aa: CASSGAQGLPQETQYF

len: 14
j_gene: TRBJ2-2
v_gene: TRBV6-6
d_gene: TRBD1
abundance: .
CDR3nt: TGTGCCAGCAGAAGGGACAGCGACACCGGGGAGCTGTTTTTT
CDR3aa: CASRRDSDTGELFF

len: 18
j_gene: TRBJ1-2
v_gene: TRBV28
d_gene: .
abundance: once
CDR3nt: TGTGCCAGCAGTTTTCTTTTTCCGCAGAAGAAGGCTAACTATGGCTACACCTTC
CDR3aa: CASSFLFPQKKANYGYTF

len: 17
j_gene: TRBJ2-2
v_gene: TRBV28
d_gene: TRBD1
abundance: .
CDR3nt: TGTGCCAGCAGTTTATGGCCCAGGGGGAGTGGCACCGGGGAGCTGTTTTTT
CDR3aa: CASSLWPRGSGTGELFF

len: 13
j_gene: TRBJ1-5
v_gene: TRBV27
d_gene: TRBD1
abundance: .
CDR3nt: TGTGCCAGCAGTTGGGACAGGAATCAGCCCCAGCATTTT
CDR3aa: CASSWDRNQPQHF

len: 17
j_gene: TRBJ2-7
v_gene: TRBV5-1
d_gene: TRBD2
abundance: .
CDR3nt: TGCGCCAGCAGCTTGGCTCTCCTAAGACTAGCGGGAGGGCCTCGGTACTTC
CDR3aa: CASSLALLRLAGGPRYF

len: 15
j_gene: TRBJ2-2
v_gene: TRBV7-2
d_gene: TRBD1
abundance: once
CDR3nt: TGTGCCAGCAGCGGGACAGGGTTGGGTCCCGGGGAGCTGTTTTTT
CDR3aa: CASSGTGLGPGELFF

len: 14
j_gene: TRBJ1-1
v_gene: TRBV4-1
d_gene: .
abundance: .
CDR3nt: TGCGCCAGCAGCCAAGATTTCCGGGATACTGAAGCTTTCTTT
CDR3aa: CASSQDFRDTEAFF

len: 18
j_gene: TRBJ2-5
v_gene: TRBV4-1
d_gene: TRBD2
abundance: .
CDR3nt: TGCGCCAGCAGCCAAGGGGTTTTGGGACTAGCGGGACAAGAGACCCAGTACTTC
CDR3aa: CASSQGVLGLAGQETQYF

len: 15
j_gene: TRBJ2-3
v_gene: TRBV9
d_gene: .
abundance: .
CDR3nt: TGTGCCAGCAGCCCGCCCCGGTCGGCAGGAGATACGCAGTATTTT
CDR3aa: CASSPPRSAGDTQYF

len: 14
j_gene: TRBJ2-2
v_gene: TRBV5-6
d_gene: .
abundance: once
CDR3nt: TGTGCCAGCACCCGGGACAACCGTTACGGGGAGCTGTTTTTT
CDR3aa: CASTRDNRYGELFF

len: 14
j_gene: TRBJ2-5
v_gene: TRBV18
d_gene: TRBD2
abundance: .
CDR3nt: TGTGCCAGCTCAGACGGGACTATACAAGAGACCCAGTACTTC
CDR3aa: CASSDGTIQETQYF

len: 12
j_gene: TRBJ2-7
v_gene: TRBV28
d_gene: TRBD1
abundance: .
CDR3nt: TGTGCCAGCCGACAGGGGGAGGACGAGCAGTACTTC
CDR3aa: CASRQGEDEQYF

len: 17
j_gene: TRBJ2-3
v_gene: TRBV4-1
d_gene: TRBD1
abundance: .
CDR3nt: TGCGCCAGCAGCCAAGGAAGACAGGGAGAGTACACAGATACGCAGTATTTT
CDR3aa: CASSQGRQGEYTDTQYF

len: 15
j_gene: TRBJ2-2
v_gene: TRBV5-1
d_gene: .
abundance: .
CDR3nt: TGCGCCAGCAGCTTTGGGGGACAGAACACCGGGGAGCTGTTTTTT
CDR3aa: CASSFGGQNTGELFF

len: 15
j_gene: TRBJ2-2
v_gene: TRBV9
d_gene: .
abundance: .
CDR3nt: TGTGCCAGCACCTGGACAGACTTGAACACCGGGGAGCTGTTTTTT
CDR3aa: CASTWTDLNTGELFF

len: 14
j_gene: TRBJ2-5
v_gene: TRBV7-9
d_gene: TRBD1
abundance: .
CDR3nt: TGTGCCAGCAGTCGGACAGGGGGACCAGAGACCCAGTACTTC
CDR3aa: CASSRTGGPETQYF

len: 11
j_gene: TRBJ2-7
v_gene: TRBV6-5
d_gene: .
abundance: once
CDR3nt: TGTGCCAGCAGTTACCAGTACGAGCAGTACTTC
CDR3aa: CASSYQYEQYF

len: 16
j_gene: TRBJ2-3
v_gene: TRBV25-1
d_gene: TRBD2
abundance: .
CDR3nt: TGTGCCAGCAGTGAATTCGCTAGCGGGACGGGAGATACGCAGTATTTT
CDR3aa: CASSEFASGTGDTQYF

len: 14
j_gene: TRBJ1-2
v_gene: TRBV19
d_gene: .
abundance: .
CDR3nt: TGTGCCAGTACCTTGGACGGTTCCATTAGGGGCTACACCTTC
CDR3aa: CASTLDGSIRGYTF